This T cell receptor beta chain was identified in a study of cytomegalovirus exposure and HLA in healthy donors. The CDR3 contains 15 residues. Germline CDR1 is LGHNA and CDR2 is YSLEER. Trimming at V came to 0 bases and at J to 1 base, leaving 2 bases not matched to a gene. Primers included in the PCR were 60 Vbeta and 13 Jbeta primers. Data came from immunoSEQ multiplex PCR; TCRdb stores just in-frame clones and leaves some out. Of about 130,000 clones in the sample, about three quarters were seen once. The TCR sequence derives from a woman aged 60-75 years in good health and CMV-seropositive. This chain joins TRBV4-3 and TRBJ1-1, with TRBD1 matching over 7 bases. What was sequenced was PBMCs. The CDR3 nucleotides are TGCGCCAGCAGCCAAGACTGGACAGGGAACACTGAAGCTTTCTTT. Its protein product is CASSQDWTGNTEAFF.